These 11 T cell receptor beta chains share one sample of origin, sequenced in a study of B cell selection in AIRE deficiency. TCRdb's copy holds only in-frame clones and misses some; the assay was immunoSEQ multiplex PCR. The data show roughly 24,000 clones, roughly 96% seen once. CD4+CD127+ cells were sorted as the conventional CD4 T cells. The source material was CD4+CD127+ conventional T cells sorted from PBMCs. These receptors were taken from a human donor in good health.

This clone was seen just once. The chain joins TRBV5-6 to TRBJ2-7; 9 nucleotides match TRBD1. CDR1 is SGHDT, CDR2 YYEEEE, per germline. The CDR3 has 16 amino acids. Losses at the gene ends were 3 bases for V and 4 bases for J; bases not matched to a gene: 11. DNA of the CDR3: TGTGCCAGCAGCTGGGGGACAGGGTGGCAAGCTTACGAGCAGTACTTC. Translation gives CASSWGTGWQAYEQYF.

This rearrangement joins TRBV6-1 to TRBJ1-1; D is undetermined. Germline V gene sequence: CDR1 MNHNS, CDR2 SASEGT. The CDR3 has 14 residues. The V and J ends lost 6 bases and 2 bases respectively, with 13 bases between them. The CDR3 coding sequence is TGTGCCAGCAGCGAGAGGACGGCAAACACTGAAGCTTTCTTT. Protein: CASSERTANTEAFF.

With respect to this clone: One end of the junction varies from germline; a read error may be responsible. The chain is built from TRBV5-1 and TRBJ2-7; D unclear. The CDR3 has 11 residues. Germline-derived CDR1 and CDR2 are SGHRS and YFSETQ. CDR3 DNA: TGCGCCAGCAGCTTCTCCCACGAGCAGTACTTC. Its protein is CASSFSHEQYF.

In this sample, this clone turned up once. This chain joins TRBV6-5 and TRBJ1-5; D unresolved. Germline V CDR1 and CDR2: MNHEY, SVGAGI. The CDR3 runs 13 residues. V lost 6 bases, J lost 2 bases, and 8 bases lay in between. CDR3: CASRKDGNQPQHF. Here the CDR3 DNA reads TGTGCCAGCAGGAAGGACGGCAATCAGCCCCAGCATTTT.

V and J are TRBV7-8 and TRBJ2-5, with D possibly TRBD1 on 5 matching bases. This CDR3 has 16 amino acids. Trimming stripped 2 bases from V and 1 base from J, with 14 bases between. Per germline, CDR1 SGHVS and CDR2 FQNEAQ. The CDR3: CASSLNSGLIQETQYF. In DNA form, the CDR3 reads TGTGCCAGCAGCTTAAATTCAGGGTTAATCCAAGAGACCCAGTACTTC.

The chain links TRBV9 to TRBJ1-5, with D possibly being TRBD1 (6 bases). With 3 bases removed from V and 3 bases from J, the gap between germline ends came to 13 bases. CDR1 and CDR2 from the germline V gene are SGDLS and YYNGEE. The CDR3 is made up of 15 amino acids. In DNA, the CDR3 is TGTGCCAGCAGCGAGGGGGGTGGGAACAATCAGCCCCAGCATTTT. Amino acid sequence: CASSEGGGNNQPQHF.

The chain is built from TRBV5-1 and TRBJ1-6, with 8 positions matching TRBD1. This CDR3 contains 16 residues. The germline V gene has CDR1 SGHRS and CDR2 YFSETQ. V was clipped by 1 base and J by 10 bases; unmatched bases: 10. The chain's CDR3 is CASSLPLGQGLSPLHF. The CDR3 coding sequence is TGCGCCAGCAGCTTGCCTCTCGGACAGGGACTCTCACCCCTCCACTTT.

The genes are TRBV7-9 and TRBJ1-4, with TRBD1 matching 7 bases. The V gene's germline CDR1 is SEHNR and CDR2 FQNEAQ (reference sequence). Trimming removed 5 bases from V and 4 bases from J; junction bases left unmatched: 4. The CDR3 is made up of 14 amino acids. The CDR3 DNA reads as TGTGCCAGCAGCCCGACAGGGCTTAATGAAAAACTGTTTTTT. This translates into CASSPTGLNEKLFF.

The chain combines TRBV2 with TRBJ1-6, with D possibly TRBD1 on 5 matching bases. The CDR3 length is 16 residues. V lost 1 base, J lost 2 bases, and 9 bases lay in between. Germline V gene sequence: CDR1 SNHLY, CDR2 FYNNEI. CDR3 sequence: CASSEGPGAYNSPLHF. The CDR3 nucleotides are TGTGCCAGCAGTGAAGGGCCGGGGGCCTATAATTCACCCCTCCACTTT.

This clone was detected only a few times. CDR3 protein: CASSAYRTDNSPLHF. Here the CDR3 DNA reads TGTGCCAGCAGCGCGTACAGGACGGATAATTCACCCCTCCACTTT. V gene TRBV28 combines with J gene TRBJ1-6; D is possibly TRBD1 (5 bases). The V gene's germline CDR1 is MDHEN and CDR2 SYDVKM. V lost 6 bases to trimming and J lost 5 bases, with 14 bases between them. This CDR3 contains 15 residues.

Here the CDR3 DNA reads TGCGCCAGCAGCGGGACCGGGACAGGGGAAGAGACCCAGTACTTC. Translation gives CASSGTGTGEETQYF. V usage is TRBV5-1 and J usage is TRBJ2-5; 10 bases match TRBD1. Germline assignment: CDR1 SGHRS and CDR2 YFSETQ. V lost 4 bases and J lost 3; bases outside the gene matches: 6. This CDR3 has 15 amino acids.